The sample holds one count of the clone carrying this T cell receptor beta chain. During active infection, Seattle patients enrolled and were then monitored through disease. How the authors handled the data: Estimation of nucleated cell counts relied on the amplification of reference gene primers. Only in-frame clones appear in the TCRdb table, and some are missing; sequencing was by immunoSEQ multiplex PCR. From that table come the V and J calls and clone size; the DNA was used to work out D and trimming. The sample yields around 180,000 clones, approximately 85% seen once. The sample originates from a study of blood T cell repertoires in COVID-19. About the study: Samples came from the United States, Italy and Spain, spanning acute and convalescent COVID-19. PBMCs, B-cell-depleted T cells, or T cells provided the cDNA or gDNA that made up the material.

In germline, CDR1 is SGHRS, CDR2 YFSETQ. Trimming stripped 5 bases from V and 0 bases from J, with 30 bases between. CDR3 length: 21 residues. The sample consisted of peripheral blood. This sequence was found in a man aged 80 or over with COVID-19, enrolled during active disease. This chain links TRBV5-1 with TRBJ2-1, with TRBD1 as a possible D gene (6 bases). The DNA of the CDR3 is TGCGCCAGCAGGACCTTTATTCGGACAGCCAGCCAAAGGAGCTCCTACAATGAGCAGTTCTTC. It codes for CASRTFIRTASQRSSYNEQFF.